The clone carrying this T cell receptor beta chain was seen only a few times. Its antigen is still unknown. This sample was included in a study of vaccination and CD4 T cells after COVID-19. Losses at the gene ends were 5 bases for V and 7 bases for J; bases not matched to a gene: 14. The CDR3 is 16 amino acids. As for treatment: approximately nine-day PBMC culture with coronavirus spike peptide pools or control peptides (ViraFEST assay). An Oncomine TCR Beta short-read assay was used to sequence the DNA from cultured CD4+ T cells. TCRdb reprocessed the PCR reads via MiXCR and lists one record per CDR3 protein. The sample records about 27,000 distinct CDR3 sequences, 55% to 80% being singletons.

This sequence was found in a human donor who received a COVID-19 vaccine. The chain is built from TRBV12-3 or TRBV12-4 and TRBJ1-2, with 9 positions matching TRBD1. This specimen was CD4+ T cells from blood, cultured in vitro, taken after SARS-CoV-2 vaccination. DNA of the CDR3: TGTGCCAGCAGTCACCTGTCCGGGACAGGGTCGTCTGGCTACACCTTC. Translating gives CASSHLSGTGSSGYTF.